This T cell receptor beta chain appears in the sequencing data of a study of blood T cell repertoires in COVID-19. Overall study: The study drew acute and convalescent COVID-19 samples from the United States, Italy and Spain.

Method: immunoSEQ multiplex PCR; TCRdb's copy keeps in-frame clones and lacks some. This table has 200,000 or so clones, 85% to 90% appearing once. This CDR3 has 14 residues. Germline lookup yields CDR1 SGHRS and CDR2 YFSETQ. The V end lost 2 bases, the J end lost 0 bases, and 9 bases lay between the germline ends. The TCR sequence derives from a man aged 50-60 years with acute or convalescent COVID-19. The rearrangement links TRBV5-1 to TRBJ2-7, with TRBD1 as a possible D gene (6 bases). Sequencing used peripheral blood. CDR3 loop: CASSFTGISYEQYF. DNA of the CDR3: TGCGCCAGCAGCTTTACAGGGATCTCCTACGAGCAGTACTTC.